This T cell receptor beta chain is drawn from a study of radiotherapy plus CTLA-4 blockade in lung cancer. Study overall: Of the patients, under 20% showed objective responses and roughly 31% attained disease control. Study outcomes and limitations: Expansion in blood of tumor-derived TCR clones was seen after radiotherapy plus ipilimumab. Response, reportedly, was best predicted by interferon-beta along with early blood T cell clone dynamics.

The assay was immunoSEQ multiplex PCR, and TCRdb's table has in-frame clones only and misses some. Among roughly 54,000 clones listed, approximately 79% were seen once. Those with chemo-refractory metastatic non-small-cell lung cancer were treated with focal radiation combined with CTLA-4 blockade using ipilimumab. CDR3 length: 11 amino acids. Per the germline V gene, CDR1 is LNHDA and CDR2 is SQIVND (reference sequence). V was pared by 8 bases and J by 2 bases, with 7 bases between. To note about this clone: Its target is not known.

Here the sequenced sample was peripheral blood, taken from a patient treated with radiotherapy plus ipilimumab. This chain joins TRBV19 and TRBJ2-7, with unresolved D. The clonotype originates from a human donor with non-small cell lung cancer who had a partial response to radiotherapy plus ipilimumab. This chain's CDR3 is CASGPPYEQYF. For the CDR3, the DNA is TGTGCCAGTGGCCCCCCCTACGAGCAGTACTTC.